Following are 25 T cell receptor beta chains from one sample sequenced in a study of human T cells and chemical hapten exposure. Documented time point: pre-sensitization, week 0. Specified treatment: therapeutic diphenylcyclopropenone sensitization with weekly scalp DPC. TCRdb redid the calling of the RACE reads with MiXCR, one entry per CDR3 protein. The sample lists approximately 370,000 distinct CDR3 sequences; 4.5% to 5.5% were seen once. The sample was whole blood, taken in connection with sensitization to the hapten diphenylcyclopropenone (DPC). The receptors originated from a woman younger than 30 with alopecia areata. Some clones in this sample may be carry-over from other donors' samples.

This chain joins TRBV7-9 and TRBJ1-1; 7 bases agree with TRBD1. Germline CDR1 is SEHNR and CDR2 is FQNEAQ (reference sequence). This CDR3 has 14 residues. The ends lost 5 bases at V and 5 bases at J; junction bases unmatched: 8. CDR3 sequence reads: CASSLSRGGTEAFF. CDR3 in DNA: TGTGCCAGCAGCCTAAGCAGGGGGGGGACTGAAGCTTTCTTT.

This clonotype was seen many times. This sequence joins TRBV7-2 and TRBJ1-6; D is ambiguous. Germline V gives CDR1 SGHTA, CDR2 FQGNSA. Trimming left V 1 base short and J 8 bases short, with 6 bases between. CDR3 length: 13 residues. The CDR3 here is CASSLGGDSPLHF. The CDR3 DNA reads TGTGCCAGCAGCTTAGGTGGTGATTCACCCCTCCACTTT.

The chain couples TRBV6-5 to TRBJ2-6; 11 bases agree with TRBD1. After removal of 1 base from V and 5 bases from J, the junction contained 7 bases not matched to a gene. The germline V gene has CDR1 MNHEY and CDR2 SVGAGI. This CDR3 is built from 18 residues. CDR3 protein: CASSYFWTGGARANVLTF. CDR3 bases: TGTGCCAGCAGTTACTTTTGGACAGGGGGCGCCCGGGCCAACGTCCTGACTTTC.

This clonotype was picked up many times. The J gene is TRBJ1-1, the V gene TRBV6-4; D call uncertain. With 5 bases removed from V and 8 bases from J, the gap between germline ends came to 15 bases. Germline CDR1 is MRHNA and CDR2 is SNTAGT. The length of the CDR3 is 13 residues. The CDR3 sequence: CASSSREGGEAFF. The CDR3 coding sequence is TGTGCCAGCAGTTCCCGGGAGGGCGGCGAAGCTTTCTTT.

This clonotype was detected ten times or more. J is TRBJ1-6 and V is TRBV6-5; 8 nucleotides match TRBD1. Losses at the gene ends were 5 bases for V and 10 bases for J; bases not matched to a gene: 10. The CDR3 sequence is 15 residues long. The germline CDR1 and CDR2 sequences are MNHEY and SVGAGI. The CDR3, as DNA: TGTGCCAGCAGTACGACAGGGGTTGTAACGTCACCCCTCCACTTT. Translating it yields CASSTTGVVTSPLHF.

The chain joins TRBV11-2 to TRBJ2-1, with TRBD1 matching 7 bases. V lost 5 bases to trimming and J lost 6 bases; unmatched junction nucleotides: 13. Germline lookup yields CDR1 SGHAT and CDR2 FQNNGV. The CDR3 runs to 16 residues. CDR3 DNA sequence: TGTGCCAGCAGCCGCCAACAGGGGAAGTGGGGCAATGAGCAGTTCTTC. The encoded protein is CASSRQQGKWGNEQFF.

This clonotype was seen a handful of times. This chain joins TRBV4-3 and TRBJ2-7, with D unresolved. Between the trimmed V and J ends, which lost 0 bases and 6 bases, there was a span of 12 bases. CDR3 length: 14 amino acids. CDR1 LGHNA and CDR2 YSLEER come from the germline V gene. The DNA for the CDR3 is TGCGCCAGCAGCCAAGATTTCTTACACGCCGAGCAGTACTTC. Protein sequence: CASSQDFLHAEQYF.

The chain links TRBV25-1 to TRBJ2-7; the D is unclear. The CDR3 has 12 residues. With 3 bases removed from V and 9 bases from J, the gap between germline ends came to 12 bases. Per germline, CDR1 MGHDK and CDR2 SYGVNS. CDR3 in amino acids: CASSDAFLGQYF. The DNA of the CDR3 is TGTGCCAGCAGTGATGCGTTCTTGGGGCAGTACTTC.

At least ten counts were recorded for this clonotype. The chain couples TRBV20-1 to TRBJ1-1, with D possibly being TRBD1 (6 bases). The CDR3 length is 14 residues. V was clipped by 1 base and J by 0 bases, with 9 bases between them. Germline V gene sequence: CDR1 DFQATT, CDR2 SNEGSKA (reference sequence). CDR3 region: CSARAGHLNTEAFF. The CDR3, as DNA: TGCAGTGCTAGAGCGGGACACTTGAACACTGAAGCTTTCTTT.

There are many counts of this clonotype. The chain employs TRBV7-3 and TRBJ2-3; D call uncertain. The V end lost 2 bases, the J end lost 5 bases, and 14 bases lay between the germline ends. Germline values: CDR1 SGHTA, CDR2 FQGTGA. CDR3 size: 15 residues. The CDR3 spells CASSLVPNLGDTQYF. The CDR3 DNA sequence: TGTGCCAGCAGCTTAGTCCCAAACTTAGGAGATACGCAGTATTTT.

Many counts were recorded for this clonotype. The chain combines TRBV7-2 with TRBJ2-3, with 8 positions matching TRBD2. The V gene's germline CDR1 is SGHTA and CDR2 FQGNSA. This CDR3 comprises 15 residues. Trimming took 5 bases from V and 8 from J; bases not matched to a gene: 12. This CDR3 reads CASSAPGLGLSTQYF. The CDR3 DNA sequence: TGTGCCAGCAGCGCTCCGGGACTAGGACTTAGTACGCAGTATTTT.

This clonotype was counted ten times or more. CDR3 in DNA: TGTGCCAGCAGCTTGTCAGGGGGTTCACCCCTCCACTTT. It translates to CASSLSGGSPLHF. The V call is TRBV7-9, the J call TRBJ1-6; the match to TRBD1 covers 7 bases. J lost 9 bases, V lost 3 bases, and 2 bases had no gene match. The germline V gene encodes CDR1 SEHNR and CDR2 FQNEAQ (reference sequence). The CDR3 length is 13 residues.

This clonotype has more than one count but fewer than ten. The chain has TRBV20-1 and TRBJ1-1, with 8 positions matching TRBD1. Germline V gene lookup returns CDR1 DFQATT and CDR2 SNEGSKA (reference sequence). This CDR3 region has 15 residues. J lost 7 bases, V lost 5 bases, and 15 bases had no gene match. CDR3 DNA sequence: TGCAGTGCTGGGGCCTCAGGGGGCATTATAGGTGAAGCTTTCTTT. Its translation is CSAGASGGIIGEAFF.

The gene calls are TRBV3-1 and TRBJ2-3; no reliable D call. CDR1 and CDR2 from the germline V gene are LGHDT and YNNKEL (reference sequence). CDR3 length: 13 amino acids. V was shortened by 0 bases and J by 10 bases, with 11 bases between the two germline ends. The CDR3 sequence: CASSQDADPAQYF. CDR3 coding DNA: TGTGCCAGCAGCCAAGATGCCGACCCCGCGCAGTATTTT.

The CDR3 here is CAISERGTYGYTF. CDR3 DNA sequence: TGTGCCATCAGTGAGAGGGGCACTTATGGCTACACCTTC. V is TRBV10-3 and J is TRBJ1-2; weak D call: TRBD1 (5 bases). The germline CDR1 and CDR2 sequences are ENHRY and SYGVKD. V lost 2 bases to trimming and J lost 5 bases, with 9 bases between them. This CDR3 contains 13 residues.

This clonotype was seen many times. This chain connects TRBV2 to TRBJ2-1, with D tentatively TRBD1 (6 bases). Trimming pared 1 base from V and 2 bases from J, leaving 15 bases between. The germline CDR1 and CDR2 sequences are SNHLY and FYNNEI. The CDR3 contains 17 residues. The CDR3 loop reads CASSEGNPRQAYNEQFF. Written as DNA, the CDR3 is TGTGCCAGCAGTGAAGGGAACCCCCGACAGGCCTACAATGAGCAGTTCTTC.

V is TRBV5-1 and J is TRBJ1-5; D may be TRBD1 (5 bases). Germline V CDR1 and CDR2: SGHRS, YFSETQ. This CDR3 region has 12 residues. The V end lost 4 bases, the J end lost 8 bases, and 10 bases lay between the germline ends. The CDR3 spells CASSPPGEPQHF. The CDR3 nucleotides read TGCGCCAGCAGCCCTCCGGGGGAGCCCCAGCATTTT.

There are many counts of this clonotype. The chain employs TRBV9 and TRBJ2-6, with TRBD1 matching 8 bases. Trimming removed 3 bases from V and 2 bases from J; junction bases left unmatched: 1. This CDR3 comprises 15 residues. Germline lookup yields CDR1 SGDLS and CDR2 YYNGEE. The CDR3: CASSAQGAGANVLTF. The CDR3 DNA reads TGTGCCAGCAGCGCACAGGGGGCTGGGGCCAACGTCCTGACTTTC.

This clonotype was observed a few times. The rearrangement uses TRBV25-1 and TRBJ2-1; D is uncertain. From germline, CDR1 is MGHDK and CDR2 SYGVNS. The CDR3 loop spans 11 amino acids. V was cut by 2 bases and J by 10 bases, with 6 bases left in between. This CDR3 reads CASSEALEQFF. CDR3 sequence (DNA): TGTGCCAGCAGTGAAGCCCTAGAGCAGTTCTTC.

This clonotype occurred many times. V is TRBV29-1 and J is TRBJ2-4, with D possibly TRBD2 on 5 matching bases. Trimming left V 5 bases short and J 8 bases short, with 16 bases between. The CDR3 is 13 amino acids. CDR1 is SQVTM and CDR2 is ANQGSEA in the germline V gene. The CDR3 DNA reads TGCAGCGTTATAAAGGCCTTGGGAGACATTCAGTACTTC. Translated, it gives CSVIKALGDIQYF.

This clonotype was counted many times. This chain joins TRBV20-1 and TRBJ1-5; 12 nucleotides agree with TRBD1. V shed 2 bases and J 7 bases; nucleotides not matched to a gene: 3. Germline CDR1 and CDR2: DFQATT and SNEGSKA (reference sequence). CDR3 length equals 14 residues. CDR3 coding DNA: TGCAGTGCTAGAATGGGGACAGGGGGCCAGCCCCAGCATTTT. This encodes CSARMGTGGQPQHF.

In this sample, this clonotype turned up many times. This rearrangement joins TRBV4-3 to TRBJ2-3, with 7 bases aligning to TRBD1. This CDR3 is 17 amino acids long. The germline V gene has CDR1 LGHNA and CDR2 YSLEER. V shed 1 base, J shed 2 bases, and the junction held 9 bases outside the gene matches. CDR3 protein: CASSQAGGRGHTDTQYF. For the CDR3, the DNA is TGCGCCAGCAGCCAAGCTGGGGGTAGGGGGCACACAGATACGCAGTATTTT.

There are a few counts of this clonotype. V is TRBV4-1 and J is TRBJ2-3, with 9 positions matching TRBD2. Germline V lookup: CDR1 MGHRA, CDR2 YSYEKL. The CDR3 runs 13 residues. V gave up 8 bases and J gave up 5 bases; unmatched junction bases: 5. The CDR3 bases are TGCGCCAGCGCGCGGGGGGGCGAAGATACGCAGTATTTT. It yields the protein CASARGGEDTQYF.

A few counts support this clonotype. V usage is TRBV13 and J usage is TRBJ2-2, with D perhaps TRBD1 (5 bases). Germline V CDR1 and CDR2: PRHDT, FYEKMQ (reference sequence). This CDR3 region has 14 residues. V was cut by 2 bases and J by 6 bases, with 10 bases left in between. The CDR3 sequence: CASSLQGSSGELFF. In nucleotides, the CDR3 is TGTGCCAGCAGCTTACAGGGTTCCTCCGGGGAGCTGTTTTTT. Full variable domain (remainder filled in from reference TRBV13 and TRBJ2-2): AAGVIQSPRHLIKEKRETATLKCYPIPRHDTVYWYQQGPGQDPQFLISFYEKMQSDKGSIPDRFSAQQFSDYHSELNMSSLELGDSALYFCASSLQGSSGELFFGEGSRLTVL.

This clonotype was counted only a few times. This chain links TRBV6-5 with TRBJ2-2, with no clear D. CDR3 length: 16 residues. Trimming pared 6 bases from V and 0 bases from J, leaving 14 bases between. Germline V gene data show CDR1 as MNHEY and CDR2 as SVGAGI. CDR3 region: CASRVLGRSNTGELFF. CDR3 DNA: TGTGCCAGCAGGGTTTTAGGGCGGTCGAACACCGGGGAGCTGTTTTTT.